Below, 28 T cell receptor beta chains from the same sample are listed, as sequenced in a study of blood T cell repertoires in COVID-19. The data were produced by immunoSEQ multiplex PCR, yet TCRdb's version contains in-frame clones alone and is incomplete. The data show fewer than 350,000 clones, approximately 91% seen once. Specimen: PBMCs or T cells enriched from blood (not recorded which). The receptors were sampled from a middle-aged woman with acute COVID-19.

The chain has TRBV3-1 (or the pseudogene TRBV3-2) and TRBJ1-1; D gene unclear. CDR1 and CDR2 (germline): LGHDT, YNNKEL (reference sequence). The ends were cut back, 8 bases at V and 1 base at J, with 14 bases in the middle. This CDR3 comprises 14 residues. DNA of the CDR3: TGTGCCAGCTCTTTGAGGGATACGAACACTGAAGCTTTCTTT. It encodes CASSLRDTNTEAFF.

The chain combines TRBV3-1 (or the pseudogene TRBV3-2) with TRBJ1-3; 8 bases line up with TRBD1. CDR3 length equals 18 residues. CDR1 is LGHDT and CDR2 is YNNKEL in the germline V gene (reference sequence). V shed 1 base and J 1 base; nucleotides not matched to a gene: 9. CDR3 nucleotide sequence: TGTGCCAGCAGCCAAGGGCCAGGGGGCGCGAATTCTGGAAACACCATATATTTT. It translates to CASSQGPGGANSGNTIYF.

The chain joins TRBV7-3 to TRBJ2-1; 7 bases match TRBD2. There are 18 residues in the CDR3. J was trimmed by 5 bases and V by 0 bases; bases with no gene match: 13. CDR1 and CDR2 (germline): SGHTA, FQGTGA. CDR3 residues: CASSLTLGEAGPHNEQFF. The CDR3 DNA sequence: TGTGCCAGCAGCTTAACCCTGGGAGAAGCGGGACCCCACAATGAGCAGTTCTTC. Supplemented by reference TRBV7-3 and TRBJ2-1, the full variable domain reads GAGVSQTPSNKVTEKGKYVELRCDPISGHTALYWYRQSLGQGPEFLIYFQGTGAADDSGLPNDRFFAVRPEGSVSTLKIQRTERGDSAVYLCASSLTLGEAGPHNEQFFGPGTRLTVL.

The rearrangement joins TRBV7-3 to TRBJ2-1; tentatively, D is TRBD2 (7 bases). This CDR3 is built from 16 residues. The germline V gene has CDR1 SGHTA and CDR2 FQGTGA. V was clipped by 2 bases and J by 9 bases, with 20 bases between them. CDR3 in DNA: TGTGCCAGCAGCTTAGGTGCCCTAGCGGAGGGGGGTGAGCAGTTCTTC. Translated, it gives CASSLGALAEGGEQFF.

The chain uses TRBV6-5 and TRBJ1-5; 7 bases are a match to TRBD1. Per germline, CDR1 MNHEY and CDR2 SVGAGI. The CDR3 spans 15 residues. V shed 7 bases, J shed 5 bases, and the junction held 11 bases outside the gene matches. For the CDR3, the DNA is TGTGCCAGCAATCTACCTCACAGGGGCTATCAGCCCCAGCATTTT. Its translation: CASNLPHRGYQPQHF.

V is TRBV20-1 and J is TRBJ1-1; weak D call: TRBD1 (5 bases). CDR3 length: 11 residues. From germline, CDR1 is DFQATT and CDR2 SNEGSKA (reference sequence). For the CDR3, the DNA is TGCAGCTACAGGAAGAACACTGAAGCTTTCTTT. This gives the protein CSYRKNTEAFF.

This chain connects TRBV6-1 to TRBJ1-2, with 8 bases lining up with TRBD1. The CDR3 spans 16 residues. Germline V CDR1 and CDR2: MNHNS, SASEGT. With 2 bases clipped from V and 2 bases from J, the junction kept 7 bases outside the gene matches. In nucleotides, the CDR3 is TGTGCCAGCAGTGAAAAGCGTAGGACAGGGAACTATGGCTACACCTTC. Its translation: CASSEKRRTGNYGYTF.

This chain joins TRBV2 and TRBJ2-1; 9 positions match TRBD2. V dropped 7 bases and J dropped 14; count of bases not matched to a gene: 15. From germline, CDR1 is SNHLY and CDR2 FYNNEI. CDR3 length: 14 amino acids. The CDR3 region has the DNA TGTGCCAGCAAAACTATAGCGGGAGCCCCTGGTGAGTTCTTC. It encodes CASKTIAGAPGEFF.

The rearrangement joins TRBV11-3 to TRBJ1-1; D may be TRBD1 (5 bases). Trimming took off 0 bases at V and 6 bases at J, with 14 bases between the two ends. This CDR3 comprises 15 residues. Germline V CDR1 and CDR2: SGHNT, YENEEA. This CDR3 is CASSLEGRVGSEAFF. The CDR3 DNA reads as TGTGCCAGCAGCTTAGAGGGCAGGGTAGGTTCTGAAGCTTTCTTT.

The chain links TRBV6-5 to TRBJ1-1; D is perhaps TRBD1 (6 bases). The CDR3 has 14 residues. Per the germline V gene, CDR1 is MNHEY and CDR2 is SVGAGI. Trimming left V 7 bases short and J 7 bases short, with 19 bases between. The CDR3 DNA follows: TGTGCCAGCATTAAAAAACAGGGAACGTTTGAAGCTTTCTTT. Its translation: CASIKKQGTFEAFF.

The chain employs TRBV28 and TRBJ1-1; 7 nucleotides align to TRBD1. The J segment lost 1 base and the V segment lost 8 bases, leaving 10 bases of the junction unmatched. Germline-derived CDR1 and CDR2 are MDHEN and SYDVKM. There are 15 residues in the CDR3. The CDR3 DNA is TGTGCCAGCCGGCTGCCGACAGGGAGGAACACTGAAGCTTTCTTT. The encoded protein is CASRLPTGRNTEAFF.

CDR3 DNA: TGTGCCAGCAGCTTAGTTGGTAGCGGGGCCAATGAGCAGTTCTTC. Protein product: CASSLVGSGANEQFF. J is TRBJ2-1 and V is TRBV7-9, with 8 bases identical to TRBD2. The CDR3 sequence is 15 residues long. The V and J ends lost 1 base and 6 bases, in that order; junction bases with no gene match: 5. The V gene's germline CDR1 is SEHNR and CDR2 FQNEAQ (reference sequence).

The V and J genes are TRBV5-8 and TRBJ2-5; TRBD2 aligns across 8 bases. Germline V gene data show CDR1 as SGHTS and CDR2 as YDEGEE. This CDR3 contains 16 residues. The V gene end was trimmed by 3 bases and the J gene end by 5 bases; junction bases not matched to a gene: 12. DNA for the CDR3: TGTGCCAGCAGCTCCCGGAGCGGGGGCCCCCGGGAGACCCAGTACTTC. Translated: CASSSRSGGPRETQYF.

Only one count was recorded for this clone. This chain connects TRBV19 to TRBJ1-3, with D hard to call. The CDR3 is made up of 13 amino acids. Germline V gene data show CDR1 as LNHDA and CDR2 as SQIVND (reference sequence). The V end was cut by 8 bases, the J end by 2 bases, with 10 bases between. The CDR3 DNA is TGTGCCAGTGCCGGTACCACTGGAAACACCATATATTTT. Its protein product is CASAGTTGNTIYF.

This rearrangement joins TRBV7-2 to TRBJ2-1; 12 bases align to TRBD2. This CDR3 is built from 19 residues. Germline V lookup: CDR1 SGHTA, CDR2 FQGNSA. Trimming removed 5 bases from V and 3 bases from J; junction bases left unmatched: 14. The CDR3 reads CASSNKGGTSGSFYNEQFF. CDR3 DNA sequence: TGTGCCAGCAGCAATAAGGGTGGGACTAGCGGGTCTTTCTACAATGAGCAGTTCTTC.

V usage is TRBV7-6 and J usage is TRBJ1-4; 9 nucleotides align to TRBD1. The CDR3 totals 15 residues. Germline assignment: CDR1 SGHVS and CDR2 FNYEAQ. The V segment lost 5 bases and the J segment 0 bases; nucleotides outside the gene matches: 1. CDR3 sequence reads: CASSRQGATNEKLFF. In nucleotides, the CDR3 is TGTGCCAGCAGCCGACAGGGGGCAACTAATGAAAAACTGTTTTTT.

The V gene is TRBV18, the J gene TRBJ1-4; tentatively, D is TRBD1 (5 bases). The CDR3 totals 13 residues. Germline V gene sequence: CDR1 KGHSH, CDR2 LQKENI. The V end lost 4 bases, the J end lost 5 bases, and 8 bases lay between the germline ends. The CDR3 region has the DNA TGTGCCAGCTCACAGGGGTTGAATGAAAAACTGTTTTTT. Amino acid sequence: CASSQGLNEKLFF.

The chain recombines TRBV10-3 with TRBJ1-6; tentative D call: TRBD1 (5 bases). CDR1 and CDR2 (germline): ENHRY, SYGVKD. This CDR3 spans 14 amino acids. V was pared by 3 bases and J by 6 bases, with 9 bases between. Here the CDR3 reads CAISEAQGNSPLHF. CDR3 bases: TGTGCCATCAGTGAAGCTCAGGGTAATTCACCCCTCCACTTT.

This clone was seen a few times. The chain couples TRBV29-1 to TRBJ1-2; tentatively, D is TRBD1 (5 bases). This CDR3 has 15 residues. Trimming removed 2 bases from V and 6 bases from J, with 19 bases in between. Germline V gene data show CDR1 as SQVTM and CDR2 as ANQGSEA. CDR3 loop: CSVEPAETEADGYTF. The CDR3 DNA sequence: TGCAGCGTTGAACCCGCCGAGACAGAGGCAGATGGCTACACCTTC.

The rearrangement joins TRBV4-1 to TRBJ2-2; no definite D call. The germline V gene has CDR1 MGHRA and CDR2 YSYEKL. The CDR3 loop spans 14 amino acids. Trimming removed 0 bases at V and 4 bases at J, with 6 bases between. CDR3 DNA sequence: TGCGCCAGCAGCCAAGATGCCGGCACCGGGGAGCTGTTTTTT. Its translation: CASSQDAGTGELFF.

A single count supports this clone. The chain has TRBV11-3 and TRBJ2-1; 7 bases are a match to TRBD1. Germline V lookup: CDR1 SGHNT, CDR2 YENEEA. Losses at the gene ends were 5 bases for V and 5 bases for J; bases not matched to a gene: 9. This CDR3 has 15 amino acids. CDR3 amino acids: CASSLGTVGDNEQFF. Here the CDR3 DNA reads TGTGCCAGCAGCCTCGGGACAGTGGGGGACAATGAGCAGTTCTTC.

The chain links TRBV28 to TRBJ1-5, with 10 bases aligning to TRBD1. The CDR3 length is 15 residues. Germline V gene lookup returns CDR1 MDHEN and CDR2 SYDVKM. The V segment lost 6 bases and the J segment 2 bases; nucleotides outside the gene matches: 4. CDR3 loop: CASSTGQGGNQPQHF. The CDR3 DNA reads as TGTGCCAGCAGCACCGGACAGGGGGGCAATCAGCCCCAGCATTTT.

In its sample, this clone was seen once. The chain combines TRBV7-9 with TRBJ1-3, with D unclear. V gave up 5 bases and J gave up 1 base, with 9 bases separating them. CDR3 length: 14 amino acids. CDR1 is SEHNR, CDR2 FQNEAQ, per germline (reference sequence). The chain's CDR3 is CASSRESSGNTIYF. CDR3 nucleotides: TGTGCCAGCAGCCGAGAGAGTTCTGGAAACACCATATATTTT.

This clone was found once. The genes are TRBV25-1 and TRBJ2-5, with TRBD2 matching 8 bases. Trimming took 5 bases from V and 5 from J; bases not matched to a gene: 13. Germline-derived CDR1 and CDR2 are MGHDK and SYGVNS. The CDR3 has 16 residues. CDR3 sequence reads: CASSPKAGGPAETQYF. The CDR3, as DNA: TGTGCCAGCAGTCCAAAGGCGGGGGGTCCCGCGGAGACCCAGTACTTC.

The V call is TRBV7-2, the J call TRBJ2-5; a weak D match, TRBD2 (6 bases). V was clipped by 5 bases and J by 5 bases, with 15 bases between them. Germline CDR1 SGHTA, CDR2 FQGNSA. The CDR3 contains 14 residues. CDR3: CASSRTGTRETQYF. The CDR3 DNA sequence: TGTGCCAGCAGCCGGACCGGGACTCGGGAGACCCAGTACTTC.

The chain is built from TRBV10-3 and TRBJ1-4, with TRBD1 identical over 9 bases. Unmatched junction bases numbered 6, after V lost 6 bases and J lost 7 bases. Germline V CDR1 and CDR2: ENHRY, SYGVKD. This CDR3 spans 14 amino acids. The CDR3 loop reads CAISPTGGVEKLFF. CDR3 coding DNA: TGTGCCATCAGCCCGACAGGGGGAGTTGAAAAACTGTTTTTT.

The chain is built from TRBV7-2 and TRBJ2-7; 12 positions agree with TRBD2. Germline CDR1 reads SGHTA; CDR2 reads FQGNSA. The ends lost 4 bases at V and 6 bases at J; junction bases unmatched: 10. CDR3 length equals 16 residues. CDR3 DNA: TGTGCCAGCAGCTCTGCTAGCGGGGGGGCCGAAGGCGAGCAGTACTTC. Translated, it gives CASSSASGGAEGEQYF.

The rearrangement links TRBV18 to TRBJ1-4; 9 positions agree with TRBD1. J was trimmed by 7 bases and V by 4 bases; bases with no gene match: 7. The germline V gene encodes CDR1 KGHSH and CDR2 LQKENI. The CDR3 extends over 15 amino acids. The CDR3: CASSLRQGEFEKLFF. The CDR3 DNA is TGTGCCAGCTCACTACGACAGGGGGAATTTGAAAAACTGTTTTTT.